The entry below describes one T cell receptor (beta chain). The target of this receptor is not known. Base qualities are not at hand, and no much larger clone is one base apart. RNA was extracted with the RNeasy kit and roughly 0.45 to 1 ug was reverse transcribed using random hexamers. TCR beta CDR3 regions were amplified with the immunoSEQ multiplex PCR assay covering 54 Vbeta and 13 Jbeta segments. Bias from PCR amplification was corrected by using a synthetic template baseline for primer optimization and for computational correction. The published analysis was carried out like this. Reads were annotated to V, D and J genes according to IMGT and were analyzed with immunoSEQ Analyzer, with only productive sequences retained. To calculate clonality, Shannon entropy was normalized by log2 of the number of productive unique sequences and then subtracted from one. For each patient and control, public and private clones were evaluated among the 100 most prevalent clones. Susac-specific clones were defined as absent from healthy and MS cohorts, around 970 published viral clones and other ImmuneACCESS disease sequences. TCRdb's own reprocessing of the public reads used fastp at Q25 and MiXCR and kept productive beta chains. Entries are consolidated by CDR3 protein sequence, retaining the most common genes and DNA. TCRdb assigned the V and J calls; the authors' analysis was not used. Within this sample are around 150,000 distinct CDR3 sequences, with just over 90% of them counted one time only. The top ten clones comprise more than 0.13% of the sample.

There are 16 amino acids in the CDR3, from cysteine to phenylalanine inclusive. Here the CDR3 DNA is all that survives: 48 bases in frame from base 1. For this chain, trimming is 4 bases at the V end and 3 bases at the J end, and the number of junction bases without a gene match is 11. The germline V gene (reference sequence) sets CDR1 to DFQATT and CDR2 to SNEGSKA. This record comes from a study of CD8 T cells in Susac syndrome (dated by TCRdb to between 2018 and 2021). In the study overall: Repertoire sequencing was used to test whether CD8+ T cell activation and differentiation in Susac syndrome was antigen driven. On the study overall, not on this receptor specifically: The number of individuals in the TCR sequencing and HLA analysis was acknowledged as relatively small.

Peripheral blood CD8+ and CD4+ T cells from healthy donors, Susac syndrome patients and multiple sclerosis patients were profiled by high-throughput TCR beta sequencing. Healthy donors were age- and sex-matched controls. Bulk CD8+ and CD4+ T cells were purified by magnetic negative isolation, whereas CD8+ TEMRA cells were enriched by FACS. Blood was collected in EDTA tubes and processed within 24 hours, with PBMCs isolated through density gradient centrifugation. PBMCs intended for TCR sequencing were cryopreserved in liquid nitrogen and thawed later in a water bath at 37 degrees C. Purity of sorted or isolated CD4+, CD8+ and CD8+ TEMRA cells was at least 90%.

This receptor was identified in a human donor in good health. The chain couples TRBV20-1 to TRBJ1-1, with TRBD1 matching 10 junction bases. The sequenced material came from CD4+ T cells from PBMCs. CDR3 protein: CSAIKPGQGPDTEAFF. In nucleotide form, the sequence is TGCAGTGCTATCAAGCCGGGACAGGGGCCAGACACTGAAGCTTTCTTT.